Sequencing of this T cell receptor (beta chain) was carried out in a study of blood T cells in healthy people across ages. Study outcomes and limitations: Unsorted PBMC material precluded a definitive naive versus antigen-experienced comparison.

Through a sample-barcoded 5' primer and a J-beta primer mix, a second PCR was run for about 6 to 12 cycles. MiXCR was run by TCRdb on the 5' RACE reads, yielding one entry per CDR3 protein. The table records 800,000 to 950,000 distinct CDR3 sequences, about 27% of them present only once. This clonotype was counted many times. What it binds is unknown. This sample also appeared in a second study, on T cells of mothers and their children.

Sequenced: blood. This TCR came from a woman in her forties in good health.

CDR3 region: CSARDPRRVEGYTF. In DNA form, the CDR3 reads TGCAGTGCTAGAGATCCCCGGAGGGTTGAGGGCTACACCTTC. This chain connects TRBV20-1 to TRBJ1-2, with D uncertain. Germline loops: CDR1 DFQATT, CDR2 SNEGSKA (reference sequence). Trimming took off 0 bases at V and 8 bases at J, with 16 bases between the two ends. This CDR3 contains 14 residues.